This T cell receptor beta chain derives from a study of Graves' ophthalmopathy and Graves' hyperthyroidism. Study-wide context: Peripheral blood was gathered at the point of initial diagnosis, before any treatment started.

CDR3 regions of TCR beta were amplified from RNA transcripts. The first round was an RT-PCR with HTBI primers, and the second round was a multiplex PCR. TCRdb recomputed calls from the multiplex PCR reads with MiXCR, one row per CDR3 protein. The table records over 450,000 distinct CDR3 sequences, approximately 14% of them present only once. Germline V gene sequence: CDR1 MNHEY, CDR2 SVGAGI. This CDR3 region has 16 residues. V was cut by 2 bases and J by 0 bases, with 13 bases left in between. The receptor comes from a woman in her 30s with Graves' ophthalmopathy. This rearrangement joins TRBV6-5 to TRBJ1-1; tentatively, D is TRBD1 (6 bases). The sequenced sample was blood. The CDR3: CASSYRTVSMNTEAFF. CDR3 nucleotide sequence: TGTGCCAGCAGTTACAGGACAGTTTCAATGAACACTGAAGCTTTCTTT.